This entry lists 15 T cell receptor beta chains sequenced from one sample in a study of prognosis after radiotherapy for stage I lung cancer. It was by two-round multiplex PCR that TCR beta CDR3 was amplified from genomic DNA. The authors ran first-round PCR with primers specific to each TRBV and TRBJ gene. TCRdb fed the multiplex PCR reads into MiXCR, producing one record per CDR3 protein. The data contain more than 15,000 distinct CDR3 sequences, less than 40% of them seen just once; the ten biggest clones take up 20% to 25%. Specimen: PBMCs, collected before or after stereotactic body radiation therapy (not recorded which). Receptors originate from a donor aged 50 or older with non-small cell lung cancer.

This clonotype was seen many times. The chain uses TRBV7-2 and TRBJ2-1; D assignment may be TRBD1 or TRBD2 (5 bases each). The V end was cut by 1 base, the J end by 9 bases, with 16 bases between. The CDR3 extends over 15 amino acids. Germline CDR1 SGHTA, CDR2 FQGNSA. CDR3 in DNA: TGTGCCAGCAGCTTAGTACAGGCACCTGGAGGTGAGCAGTTCTTC. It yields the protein CASSLVQAPGGEQFF.

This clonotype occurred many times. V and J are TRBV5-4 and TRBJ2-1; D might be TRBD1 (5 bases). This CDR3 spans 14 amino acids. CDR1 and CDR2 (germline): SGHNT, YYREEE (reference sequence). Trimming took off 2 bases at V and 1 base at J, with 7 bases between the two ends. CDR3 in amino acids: CASSFRASYNEQFF. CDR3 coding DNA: TGTGCCAGCAGCTTCAGGGCGTCCTACAATGAGCAGTTCTTC.

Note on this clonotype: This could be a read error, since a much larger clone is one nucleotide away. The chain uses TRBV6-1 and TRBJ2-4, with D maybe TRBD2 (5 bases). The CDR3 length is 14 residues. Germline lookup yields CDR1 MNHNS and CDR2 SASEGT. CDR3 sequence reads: CASSDTRAKKIQYF. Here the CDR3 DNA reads TGTGCCAGCAGTGACACTAGGGCCAAAAAAATTCAGTACTTC.

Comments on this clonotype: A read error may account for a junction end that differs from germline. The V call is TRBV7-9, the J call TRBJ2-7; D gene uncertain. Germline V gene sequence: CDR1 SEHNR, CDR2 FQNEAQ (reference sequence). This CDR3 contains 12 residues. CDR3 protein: CASILCNYEQYF. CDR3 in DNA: TGTGCCAGCATCTTATGTAACTACGAGCAGTACTTC.

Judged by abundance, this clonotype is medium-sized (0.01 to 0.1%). CDR3 in DNA: TGTGCCATCAGTGTTGGGGGGGGTGATAGCTCCTACGAGCAGTACTTC. Its protein is CAISVGGGDSSYEQYF. J is TRBJ2-7 and V is TRBV10-3; TRBD2 matches at 7 bases. Germline V CDR1 and CDR2: ENHRY, SYGVKD. The V segment lost 4 bases and the J segment 0 bases; nucleotides outside the gene matches: 9. The CDR3 covers 16 residues.

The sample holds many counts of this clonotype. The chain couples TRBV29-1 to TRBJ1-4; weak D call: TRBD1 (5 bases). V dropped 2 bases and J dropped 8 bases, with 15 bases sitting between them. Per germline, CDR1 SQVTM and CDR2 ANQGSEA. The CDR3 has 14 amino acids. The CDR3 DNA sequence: TGCAGCGTTGAATCTGCAGGGCCACGGGAAAAACTGTTTTTT. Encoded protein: CSVESAGPREKLFF.

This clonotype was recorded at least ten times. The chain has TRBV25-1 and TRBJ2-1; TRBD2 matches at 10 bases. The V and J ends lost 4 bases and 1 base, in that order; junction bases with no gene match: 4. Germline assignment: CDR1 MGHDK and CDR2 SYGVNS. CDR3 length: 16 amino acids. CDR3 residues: CASSGGLARSYNEQFF. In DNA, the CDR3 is TGTGCCAGCAGTGGGGGACTAGCGCGTTCCTACAATGAGCAGTTCTTC.

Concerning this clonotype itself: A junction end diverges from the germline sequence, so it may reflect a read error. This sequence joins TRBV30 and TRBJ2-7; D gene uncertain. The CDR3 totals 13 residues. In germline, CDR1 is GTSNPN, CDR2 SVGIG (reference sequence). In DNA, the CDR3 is TGTGCCTGGAGTCTCAGGCCCACCTACGAGCAATACTTC. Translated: CAWSLRPTYEQYF. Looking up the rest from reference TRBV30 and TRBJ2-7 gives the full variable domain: SQTIHQWPATLVQPVGSPLSLECTVEGTSNPNLYWYRQAAGRGLQLLFYSVGIGQISSEVPQNLSASRPQDRQFILSSKKLLLSDSGFYLCAWSLRPTYEQYFGPGTRLTVT.

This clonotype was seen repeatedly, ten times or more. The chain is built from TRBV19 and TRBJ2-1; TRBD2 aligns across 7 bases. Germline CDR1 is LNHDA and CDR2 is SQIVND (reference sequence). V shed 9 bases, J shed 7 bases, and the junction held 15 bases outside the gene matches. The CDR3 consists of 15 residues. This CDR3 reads CASGKRERFWNEQFF. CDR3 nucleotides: TGTGCCAGCGGAAAGCGGGAAAGGTTTTGGAATGAGCAGTTCTTC.

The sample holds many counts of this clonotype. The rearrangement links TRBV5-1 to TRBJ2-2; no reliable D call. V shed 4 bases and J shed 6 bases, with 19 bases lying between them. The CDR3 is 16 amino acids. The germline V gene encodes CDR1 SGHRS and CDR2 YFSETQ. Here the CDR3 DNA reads TGCGCCAGCAGCCTCAGACTTGCCCTAGAGGCCGGGGAGCTGTTTTTT. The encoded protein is CASSLRLALEAGELFF.

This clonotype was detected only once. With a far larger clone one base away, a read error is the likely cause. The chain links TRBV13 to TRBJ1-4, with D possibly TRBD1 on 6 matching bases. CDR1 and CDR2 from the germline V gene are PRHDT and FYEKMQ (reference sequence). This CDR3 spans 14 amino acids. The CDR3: CASSEDRRDEKLVF. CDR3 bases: TGTGCCAGCAGCGAAGACAGGAGGGATGAAAAACTGGTTTTT. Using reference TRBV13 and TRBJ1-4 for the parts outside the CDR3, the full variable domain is AAGVIQSPRHLIKEKRETATLKCYPIPRHDTVYWYQQGPGQDPQFLISFYEKMQSDKGSIPDRFSAQQFSDYHSELNMSSLELGDSALYFCASSEDRRDEKLVFGSGTQLSVL.

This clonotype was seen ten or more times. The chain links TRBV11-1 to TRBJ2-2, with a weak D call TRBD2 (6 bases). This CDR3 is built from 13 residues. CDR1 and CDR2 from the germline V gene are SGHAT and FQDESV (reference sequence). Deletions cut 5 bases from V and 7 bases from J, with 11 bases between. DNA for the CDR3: TGTGCCAGCAGCACGACTAGTCACGGGGAGCTGTTTTTT. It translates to CASSTTSHGELFF.

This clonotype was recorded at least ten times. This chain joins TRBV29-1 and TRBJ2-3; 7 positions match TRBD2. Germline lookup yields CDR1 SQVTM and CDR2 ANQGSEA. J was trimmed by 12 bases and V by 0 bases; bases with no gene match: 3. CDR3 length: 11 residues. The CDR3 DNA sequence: TGCAGCGTTGAAGAAACTAGCGCCCAGTATTTT. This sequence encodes CSVEETSAQYF.

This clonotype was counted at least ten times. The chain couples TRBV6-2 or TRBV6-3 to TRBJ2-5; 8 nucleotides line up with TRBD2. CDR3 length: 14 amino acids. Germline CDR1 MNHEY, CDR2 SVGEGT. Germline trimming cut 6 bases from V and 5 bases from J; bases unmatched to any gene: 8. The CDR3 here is CASRLSGSWETQYF. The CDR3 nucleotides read TGTGCCAGCAGATTAAGCGGGAGCTGGGAGACCCAGTACTTC.

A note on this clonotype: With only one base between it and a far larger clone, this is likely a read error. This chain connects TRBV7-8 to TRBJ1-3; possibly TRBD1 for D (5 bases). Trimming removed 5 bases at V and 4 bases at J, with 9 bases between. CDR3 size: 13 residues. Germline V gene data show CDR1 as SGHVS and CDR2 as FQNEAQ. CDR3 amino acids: CASSRGRGNTIYF. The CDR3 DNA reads TGTGCCAGCAGCCGGGGCAGGGGAAACACCATATATTTT.